The sequence of this TCR beta chain was determined in a study of T cell repertoires in cytomegalovirus infection. TCRdb called the reads again in MiXCR, with one record for every CDR3 protein. The sample lists roughly 310,000 distinct CDR3 sequences, just under 30% seen once, with roughly 20% in the top ten. Of note for this clonotype: Its antigen is undetermined.

After removal of 6 bases from V and 6 bases from J, the junction contained 7 bases not matched to a gene. CDR1 and CDR2 from the germline V gene are MNHNS and SASEGT. The CDR3 is 14 amino acids. The TCR originated in a human donor in good health (CMV status not recorded). Some clones in this sample may be carry-over from other donors' samples. The sample here was cultured PBMCs, taken from culture after CMV antigen stimulation. The genes are TRBV6-1 and TRBJ2-7; 11 bases line up with TRBD1. Here the CDR3 reads CASSPRTGGGEQYF. The CDR3 bases are TGTGCCAGCAGCCCACGGACAGGGGGCGGCGAGCAGTACTTC.